The clone carrying this T cell receptor beta chain occurred a few times. Antigen: not known. Trimming took 4 bases from V and 3 from J, leaving 16 bases between them. CDR3 length: 16 residues. Germline CDR1 SGHAT, CDR2 FQNNGV. Assay: immunoSEQ multiplex PCR; the TCRdb copy retains only in-frame clones and omits some. The data show 55,000 to 80,000 clones, roughly 70% seen once. This specimen comes from a study of vaccination effects on CD4 cells after COVID-19. Viral peptide pool expansion of antigen-specific CD4+ T cells preceded sequencing in the ViraFEST assay. A roughly 11-day culture period preceded the isolation of CD4+ T cells. Nucleocapsid antibodies were negative in the vaccine recipients, who had never had SARS-CoV-2 infection. Both day 3 and day 7 saw half the medium replaced with IL-2 medium.

The chain carries TRBV11-2 and TRBJ1-3; no clear D. Source: CD4+ T cells from PBMCs cultured with HCoV-OC43 spike peptides, taken before COVID-19 vaccination. Subset noted: HCoV-OC43 spike overlapping peptide pool stimulation. The sequence was collected from a human donor who received a COVID-19 vaccine. CDR3 DNA: TGTGCCAGCAGCTCAGGACCCAACCGGGTTGGAAACACCATATATTTT. Protein product: CASSSGPNRVGNTIYF.